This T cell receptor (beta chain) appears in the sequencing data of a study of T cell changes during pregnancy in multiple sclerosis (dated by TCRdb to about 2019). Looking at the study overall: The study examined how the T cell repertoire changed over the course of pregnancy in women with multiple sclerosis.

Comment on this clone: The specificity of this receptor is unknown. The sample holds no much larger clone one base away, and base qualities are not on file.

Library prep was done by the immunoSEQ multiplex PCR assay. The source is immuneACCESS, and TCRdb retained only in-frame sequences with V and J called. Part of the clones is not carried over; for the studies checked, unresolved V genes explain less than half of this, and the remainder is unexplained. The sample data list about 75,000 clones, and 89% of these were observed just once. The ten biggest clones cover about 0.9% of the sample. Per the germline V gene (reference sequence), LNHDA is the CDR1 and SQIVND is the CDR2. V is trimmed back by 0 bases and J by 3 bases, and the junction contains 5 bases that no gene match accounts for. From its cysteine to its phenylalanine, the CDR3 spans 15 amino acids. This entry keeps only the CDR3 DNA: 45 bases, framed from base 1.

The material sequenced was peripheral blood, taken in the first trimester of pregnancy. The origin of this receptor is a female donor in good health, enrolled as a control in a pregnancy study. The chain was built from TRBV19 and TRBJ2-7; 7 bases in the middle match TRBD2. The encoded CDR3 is CASSIEAGLGYEQYF. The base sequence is TGTGCCAGTAGTATAGAAGCGGGACTTGGCTACGAGCAGTACTTC.